This paragraph reports one T cell receptor (beta chain). Its cognate antigen has yet to be identified. Base quality data are lacking; no much larger clone is found one base away. Collaborating institutions collected whole blood in K2EDTA tubes following their own protocols. For TCRbeta analysis, collaborators shipped samples as frozen whole blood, isolated PBMCs, or DNA extracted from either of those sample types. The immunoSEQ Assay, a bias-controlled multiplex PCR, was used to amplify TCRbeta CDR3 regions from genomic DNA. Processing in the source paper ran as follows. The number of nucleated cells in each sample was estimated by amplification of reference gene primers within the assay. To quantify the absolute abundance of each unique TCRbeta CDR3 rearrangement, sequence reads were collapsed and filtered. For each sample, productive Simpson clonality was calculated by taking the square root of Simpson's diversity index across productive rearrangements. Entries here come from immuneACCESS through TCRdb and include only in-frame sequences with V and J called. Some clones fail to appear in such tables; in the studies checked, an unresolved V gene covers under half of the shortfall, and the cause of the remainder is unknown. V and J calls and clone size are copied from that table; D and trimming were computed from the DNA. Here the sample has around 150,000 clones; 70% to 85% occur a single time. The ten most abundant clones make up roughly 8.3% of the sample.

These data are taken from a study of blood T cell repertoires in COVID-19 (dated by TCRdb to the early 2020s). Concerning the study at large: The collaborator samples originated in the United States, Italy and Spain and spanned the acute and convalescent phases of COVID-19. The material from the prospective study consisted of cDNA or gDNA derived from T cells, B-cell-depleted T cells, or PBMCs. Deeply sampled blood TCRbeta repertoires from subjects exposed to, actively infected with, or recovered from COVID-19 were included in the dataset. A freely available public database, intended as a resource for researchers studying the immune response to SARS-CoV-2, is where the repertoires were released. The samples were drawn from the first 160 participants of the ongoing ImmuneRACE study and from over 950 subjects provided by 6 global collaborators. The sample metadata nearly always contained a de-identified subject ID, COVID-19 status, age in years and sex. Where available, HLA class I and class II types were obtained from metadata supplied by the sample provider rather than from assay-based typing.

Overall results and qualifications from the work: Clinical and demographic metadata were provided uncurated, with the amount varying by source and participant.

V lost 1 base and J lost 5 bases; the stretch between them is 14 bases long. The CDR3 sequence holds 15 residues, the cysteine and phenylalanine included. Of the read, only the CDR3 DNA is kept; its 45 bases are in frame from base 1. Via the germline V gene, CDR1 is MGHRA and CDR2 YSYEKL. The sequence was collected from an elderly woman in a cohort sampled during active or convalescent COVID-19. The sequencing input was peripheral blood. The V and J genes are TRBV4-1 and TRBJ2-5, with a tentative D gene TRBD1 over 6 matching bases. The bases read TGCGCCAGCAGCCAAGCATACAGGGAGCGGGAGACCCAGTACTTC. Translated, it gives CASSQAYRERETQYF.